This T cell receptor beta chain was found in a study of T cells in Graves' hyperthyroidism and ophthalmopathy. V lost 2 bases to trimming and J lost 7 bases, with 14 bases between them. This CDR3 has 14 residues. The germline V gene has CDR1 ENHRY and CDR2 SYGVKD. Findings of the study overall: By a 13 V-J model, ophthalmopathy was set apart from stable hyperthyroidism. Ophthalmopathy, which appeared later, was predicted by the model a median about 5.9 months before onset.

The investigators amplified TCR beta CDR3 regions from RNA transcripts. HTBI primers were the set used in a first-round RT-PCR of the TCR CDR3. Each CDR3 protein gets one entry after TCRdb re-called the multiplex PCR reads with MiXCR. The sample shows a few hundred thousand distinct CDR3 sequences, about 15% of them seen only once. A remark on this clonotype: Antigen specificity is unknown.

Source material: blood. V usage is TRBV10-3 and J usage is TRBJ1-2; a possible D gene is TRBD1 (6 bases). This sequence was found in a woman between 25 and 40 years old with Graves' hyperthyroidism. CDR3 region: CAISEPQGAGGYTF. Written as DNA, the CDR3 is TGTGCCATCAGTGAGCCACAGGGAGCGGGTGGCTACACCTTC.